The 6 T cell receptor beta chains listed next were all sequenced from one sample in a study of T cell repertoires in cytomegalovirus infection. MiXCR, applied by TCRdb to the reads, yields one record per CDR3 protein. The sample lists fewer than 350,000 distinct CDR3 sequences, over 7.5% occurring once. Sequencing used PBMCs. These receptors originate from a human donor in good health (CMV status not recorded). Some clones in this sample may be carry-over from other donors' samples.

With regard to this clonotype: A much larger clonotype is one base distant, so this may be a read error. The V call is TRBV7-2, the J call TRBJ2-7; 7 bases match TRBD2. V lost 3 bases to trimming and J lost 6 bases; unmatched junction nucleotides: 11. Germline V lookup: CDR1 SGHTA, CDR2 FQGNSA. The CDR3 is 15 residues long. The CDR3, as DNA: TGTGCCAGCAGCTTTGCAACTAGCGCCACCTTCGAGCAGTACTTC. It encodes CASSFATSATFEQYF.

This chain connects TRBV5-4 to TRBJ2-7, with a possible D match to TRBD2 (6 bases). This CDR3 spans 15 amino acids. Germline V CDR1 and CDR2: SGHNT, YYREEE (reference sequence). Trimming removed 4 bases at V and 0 bases at J, with 14 bases between. CDR3 region: CASSGGLRSSYEQYF. DNA of the CDR3: TGTGCCAGCAGCGGGGGACTGCGAAGCTCCTACGAGCAGTACTTC.

The table lists this clonotype with many counts. CDR3: CASSLDPGVSEAFF. In DNA, the CDR3 is TGTGCCAGCAGCTTGGACCCAGGTGTCTCTGAAGCTTTCTTT. The chain combines TRBV7-3 with TRBJ1-1; the D is unclear. The CDR3 has 14 residues. CDR1 and CDR2 (germline): SGHTA, FQGTGA. V lost 3 bases, J lost 6 bases, and 14 bases lay in between.

V and J are TRBV5-1 and TRBJ2-5; the D call may be TRBD1 or TRBD2 (7 bases each). Germline V gene sequence: CDR1 SGHRS, CDR2 YFSETQ. This CDR3 has 12 amino acids. The germline V and J ends were trimmed by 4 bases and 13 bases, with 17 bases remaining between them. The CDR3 spells CASSPGGQQAYF. The CDR3 nucleotides are TGCGCCAGCAGCCCGGGGGGACAGCAGGCGTACTTC.

CDR3 coding DNA: TGTGCCAGCAGTGAGAGGCTAGCGGGGCCGAGCTCCTACAATGAGCAGTTCTTC. The encoded protein is CASSERLAGPSSYNEQFF. V gene TRBV25-1 combines with J gene TRBJ2-1; TRBD2 agrees at 9 bases. V lost 3 bases and J lost 0; bases outside the gene matches: 9. The length of the CDR3 is 18 residues. CDR1 MGHDK and CDR2 SYGVNS come from the germline V gene.

This clonotype was detected ten times or more. The chain uses TRBV28 and TRBJ1-5, with D perhaps TRBD1 (5 bases). Trimming stripped 7 bases from V and 1 base from J, with 8 bases between. Looked up from germline, CDR1 is MDHEN and CDR2 is SYDVKM. The CDR3 contains 13 residues. The CDR3 DNA is TGTGCCAGCACAGGGTGGAGCAATCAGCCCCAGCATTTT. Its protein product is CASTGWSNQPQHF.